This TCR beta chain was retrieved from a study of PD-L1 blockade in urothelial cancer. Study context: Atezolizumab (1,200 mg intravenously every 3 weeks) began in about 2014 for patients. Analyses used blood from 3 weeks (second dose) and 6 weeks after treatment start.

With respect to this clone: The junction does not match germline at one end; this may be a read error.

As for time point: pretreatment peripheral blood. Spike-ins of synthetic TCR analog templates went into each PCR. Data came from immunoSEQ multiplex PCR; TCRdb stores just in-frame clones and leaves some out. The sample holds more than 55,000 clones; 80% to 90% are singletons and the top ten take around 5.7%. CDR1 SGHRS and CDR2 YFSETQ come from the germline V gene. CDR3 length: 14 amino acids. This clonotype originated in a man between 70 and 80 years old with urothelial cancer. The sample in question was PBMCs, obtained around atezolizumab (anti-PD-L1) treatment. J is TRBJ2-7 and V is TRBV5-1, with D perhaps TRBD1 (6 bases). CDR3 sequence (DNA): TGCGCCAGCACGAAGGACAGTCACTCCTCCGAGCAGTACTTC. Protein sequence: CASTKDSHSSEQYF.